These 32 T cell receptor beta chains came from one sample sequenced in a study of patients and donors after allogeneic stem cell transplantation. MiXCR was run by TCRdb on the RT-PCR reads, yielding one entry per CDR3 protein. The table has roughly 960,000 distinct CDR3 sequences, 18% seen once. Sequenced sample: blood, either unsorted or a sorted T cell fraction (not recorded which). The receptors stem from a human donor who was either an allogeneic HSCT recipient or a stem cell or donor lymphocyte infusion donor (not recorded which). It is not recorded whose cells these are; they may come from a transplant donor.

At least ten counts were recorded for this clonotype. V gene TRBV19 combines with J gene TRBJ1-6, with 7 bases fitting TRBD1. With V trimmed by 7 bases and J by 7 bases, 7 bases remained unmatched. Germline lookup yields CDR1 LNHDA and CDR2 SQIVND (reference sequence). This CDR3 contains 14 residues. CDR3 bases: TGTGCCAGTATGGTGACAGGGCAGAATTCACCCCTCCACTTT. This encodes CASMVTGQNSPLHF.

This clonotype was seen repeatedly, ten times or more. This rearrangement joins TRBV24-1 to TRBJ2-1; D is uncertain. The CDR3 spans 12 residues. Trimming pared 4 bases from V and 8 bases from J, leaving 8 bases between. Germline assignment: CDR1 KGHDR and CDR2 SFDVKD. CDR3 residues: CATSDFFDEQFF. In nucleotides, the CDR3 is TGTGCCACCAGTGACTTTTTCGATGAGCAGTTCTTC.

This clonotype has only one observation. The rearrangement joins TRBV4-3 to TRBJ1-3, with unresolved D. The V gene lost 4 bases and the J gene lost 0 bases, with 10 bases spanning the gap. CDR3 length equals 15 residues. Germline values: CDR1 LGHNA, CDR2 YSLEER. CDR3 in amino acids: CASSLATSSGNTIYF. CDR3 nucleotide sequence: TGCGCCAGCAGCCTGGCGACCAGCTCTGGAAACACCATATATTTT.

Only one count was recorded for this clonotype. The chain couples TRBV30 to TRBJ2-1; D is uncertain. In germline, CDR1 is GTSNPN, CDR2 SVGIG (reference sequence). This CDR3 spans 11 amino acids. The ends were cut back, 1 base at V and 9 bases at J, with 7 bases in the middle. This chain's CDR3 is CAWSADGEQFF. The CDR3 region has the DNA TGTGCCTGGAGTGCGGATGGTGAGCAGTTCTTC.

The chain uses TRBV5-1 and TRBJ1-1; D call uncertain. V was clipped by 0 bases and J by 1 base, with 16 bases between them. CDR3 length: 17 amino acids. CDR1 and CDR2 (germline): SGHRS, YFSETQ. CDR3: CASSLVAVGRRNTEAFF. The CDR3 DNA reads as TGCGCCAGCAGCTTGGTTGCTGTCGGGCGAAGGAACACTGAAGCTTTCTTT.

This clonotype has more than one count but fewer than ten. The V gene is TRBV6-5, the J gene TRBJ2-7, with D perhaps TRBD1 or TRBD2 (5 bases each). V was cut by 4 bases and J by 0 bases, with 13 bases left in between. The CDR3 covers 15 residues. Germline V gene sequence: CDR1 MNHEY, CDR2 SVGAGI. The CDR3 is CASSLNRRSSYEQYF. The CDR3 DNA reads TGTGCCAGCAGTTTAAACAGGAGGAGCTCCTACGAGCAGTACTTC.

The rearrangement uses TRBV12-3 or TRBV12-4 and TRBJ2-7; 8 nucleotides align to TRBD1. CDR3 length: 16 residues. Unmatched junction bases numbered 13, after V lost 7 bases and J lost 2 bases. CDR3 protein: CASTLPRDRSAYEQYF. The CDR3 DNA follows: TGTGCCAGCACCCTGCCCCGGGACAGGAGCGCCTACGAGCAGTACTTC.

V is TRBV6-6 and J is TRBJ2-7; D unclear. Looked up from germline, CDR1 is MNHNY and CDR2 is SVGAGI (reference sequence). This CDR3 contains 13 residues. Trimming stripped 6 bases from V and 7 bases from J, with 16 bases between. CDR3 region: CASSRGWSDEQYF. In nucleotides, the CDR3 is TGTGCCAGCAGCCGCGGATGGTCTGATGAGCAGTACTTC.

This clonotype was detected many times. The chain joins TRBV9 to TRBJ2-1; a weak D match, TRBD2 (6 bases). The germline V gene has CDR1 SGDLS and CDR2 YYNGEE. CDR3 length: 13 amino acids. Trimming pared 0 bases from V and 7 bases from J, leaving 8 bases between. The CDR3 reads CASSVGGRNEQFF. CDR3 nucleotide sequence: TGTGCCAGCAGCGTAGGGGGGAGGAATGAGCAGTTCTTC.

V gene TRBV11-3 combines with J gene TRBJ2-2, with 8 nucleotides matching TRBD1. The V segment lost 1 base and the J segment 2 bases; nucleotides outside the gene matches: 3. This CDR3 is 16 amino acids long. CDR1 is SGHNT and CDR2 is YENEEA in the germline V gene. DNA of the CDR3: TGTGCCAGCAGCTTAGTACCAGGGGGCAACACCGGGGAGCTGTTTTTT. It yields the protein CASSLVPGGNTGELFF.

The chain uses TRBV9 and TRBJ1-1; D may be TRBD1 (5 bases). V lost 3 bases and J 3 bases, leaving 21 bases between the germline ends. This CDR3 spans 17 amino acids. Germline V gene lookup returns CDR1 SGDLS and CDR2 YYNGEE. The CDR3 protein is CASSASEHGTVHTEAFF. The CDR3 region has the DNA TGTGCCAGCAGCGCCTCCGAACATGGGACGGTGCACACTGAAGCTTTCTTT. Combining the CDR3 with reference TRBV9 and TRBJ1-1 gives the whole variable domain DSGVTQTPKHLITATGQRVTLRCSPRSGDLSVYWYQQSLDQGLQFLIQYYNGEERAKGNILERFSAQQFPDLHSELNLSSLELGDSALYFCASSASEHGTVHTEAFFGQGTRLTVV.

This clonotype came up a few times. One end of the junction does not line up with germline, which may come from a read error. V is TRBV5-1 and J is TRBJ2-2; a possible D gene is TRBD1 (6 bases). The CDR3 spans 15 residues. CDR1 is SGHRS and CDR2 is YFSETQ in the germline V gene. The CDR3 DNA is TGCGCCAGCAGCCTGACAGGCGCGAACACCGGGAAGCTGTTTTTT. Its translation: CASSLTGANTGKLFF.

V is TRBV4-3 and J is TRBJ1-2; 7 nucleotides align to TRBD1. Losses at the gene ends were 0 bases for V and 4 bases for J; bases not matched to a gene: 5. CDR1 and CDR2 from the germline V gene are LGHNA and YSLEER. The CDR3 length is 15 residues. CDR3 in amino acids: CASSQEARTGYGYTF. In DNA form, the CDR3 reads TGCGCCAGCAGCCAAGAAGCCCGGACAGGCTATGGCTACACCTTC.

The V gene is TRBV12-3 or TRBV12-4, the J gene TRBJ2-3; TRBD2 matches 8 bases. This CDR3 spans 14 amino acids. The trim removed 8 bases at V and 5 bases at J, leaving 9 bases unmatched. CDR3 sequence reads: CASRKRGRGDTQYF. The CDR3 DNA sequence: TGTGCCAGCCGTAAGCGGGGGCGAGGAGATACGCAGTATTTT.

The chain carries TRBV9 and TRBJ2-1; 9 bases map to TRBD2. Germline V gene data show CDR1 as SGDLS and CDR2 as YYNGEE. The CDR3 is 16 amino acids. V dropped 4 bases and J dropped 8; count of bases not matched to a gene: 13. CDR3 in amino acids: CASSPRGRGGDDEQFF. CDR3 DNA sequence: TGTGCCAGCAGCCCCCGGGGGCGGGGGGGAGATGATGAGCAGTTCTTC.

CDR3 in DNA: TGTGCCACCAGGGTCGGGCTAGCGGAGTCCACAGATACGCAGTATTTT. Amino acids: CATRVGLAESTDTQYF. The chain is built from TRBV15 and TRBJ2-3, with TRBD2 matching 7 bases. The CDR3 length is 16 residues. The V and J ends lost 6 bases and 2 bases, in that order; junction bases with no gene match: 11. From germline, CDR1 is LNHNV and CDR2 YYDKDF (reference sequence).

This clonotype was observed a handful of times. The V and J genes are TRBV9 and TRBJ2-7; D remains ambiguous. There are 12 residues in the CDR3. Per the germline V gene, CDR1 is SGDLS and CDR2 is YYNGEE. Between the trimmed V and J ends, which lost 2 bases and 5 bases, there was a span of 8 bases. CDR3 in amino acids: CASSVDFHEQYF. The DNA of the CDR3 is TGTGCCAGCAGCGTCGACTTCCACGAGCAGTACTTC.

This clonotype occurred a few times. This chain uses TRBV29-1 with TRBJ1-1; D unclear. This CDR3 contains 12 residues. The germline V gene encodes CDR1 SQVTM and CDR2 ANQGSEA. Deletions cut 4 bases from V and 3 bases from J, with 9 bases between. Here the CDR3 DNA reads TGCAGCGTTGCCCCCGGGTACACTGAAGCTTTCTTT. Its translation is CSVAPGYTEAFF.

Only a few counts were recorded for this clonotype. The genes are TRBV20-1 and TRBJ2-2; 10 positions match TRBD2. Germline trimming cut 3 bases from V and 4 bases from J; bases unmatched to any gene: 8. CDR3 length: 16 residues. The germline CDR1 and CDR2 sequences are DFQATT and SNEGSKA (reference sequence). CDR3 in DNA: TGCAGTGCTAGCCCAAGGCTAGCGGGAGCCACCGGGGAGCTGTTTTTT. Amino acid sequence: CSASPRLAGATGELFF.

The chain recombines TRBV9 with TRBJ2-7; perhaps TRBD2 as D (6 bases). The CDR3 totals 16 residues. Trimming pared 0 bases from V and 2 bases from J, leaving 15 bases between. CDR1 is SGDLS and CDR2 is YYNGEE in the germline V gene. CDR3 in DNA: TGTGCCAGCAGCGTAGGGGTGGGGGGTTCGACCTACGAGCAGTACTTC. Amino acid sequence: CASSVGVGGSTYEQYF.

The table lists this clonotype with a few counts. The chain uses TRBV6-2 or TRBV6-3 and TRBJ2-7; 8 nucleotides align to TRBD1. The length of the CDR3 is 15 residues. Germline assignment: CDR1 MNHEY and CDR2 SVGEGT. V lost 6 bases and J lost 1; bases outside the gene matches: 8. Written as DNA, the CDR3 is TGTGCCAGCAGCCCCCGACAGGGGTGGTCCTACGAGCAGTACTTC. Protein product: CASSPRQGWSYEQYF.

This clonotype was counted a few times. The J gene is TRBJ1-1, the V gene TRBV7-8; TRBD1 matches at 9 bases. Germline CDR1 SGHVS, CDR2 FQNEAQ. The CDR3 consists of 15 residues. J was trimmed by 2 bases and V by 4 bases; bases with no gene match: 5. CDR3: CASSSGDRENTEAFF. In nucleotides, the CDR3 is TGTGCCAGCAGCTCAGGGGACAGGGAAAACACTGAAGCTTTCTTT.

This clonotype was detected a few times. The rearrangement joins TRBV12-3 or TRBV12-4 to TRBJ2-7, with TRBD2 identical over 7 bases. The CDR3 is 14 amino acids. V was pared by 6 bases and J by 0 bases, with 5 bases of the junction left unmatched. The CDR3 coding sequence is TGTGCCAGCAGCCGGGGGGAGGCCTCCTACGAGCAGTACTTC. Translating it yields CASSRGEASYEQYF.

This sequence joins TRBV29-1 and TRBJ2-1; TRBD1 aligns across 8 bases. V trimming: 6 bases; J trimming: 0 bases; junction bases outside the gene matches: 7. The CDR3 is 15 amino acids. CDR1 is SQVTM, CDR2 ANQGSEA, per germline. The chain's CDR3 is CSVHQGARSYNEQFF. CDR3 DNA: TGCAGCGTACACCAGGGGGCTCGCTCCTACAATGAGCAGTTCTTC.

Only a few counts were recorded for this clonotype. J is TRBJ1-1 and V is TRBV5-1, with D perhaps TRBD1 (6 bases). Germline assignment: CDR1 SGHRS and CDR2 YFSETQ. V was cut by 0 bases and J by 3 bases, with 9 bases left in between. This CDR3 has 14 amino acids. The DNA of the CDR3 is TGCGCCAGCAGCTTGGCCCAGGGGCACACTGAAGCTTTCTTT. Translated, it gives CASSLAQGHTEAFF.

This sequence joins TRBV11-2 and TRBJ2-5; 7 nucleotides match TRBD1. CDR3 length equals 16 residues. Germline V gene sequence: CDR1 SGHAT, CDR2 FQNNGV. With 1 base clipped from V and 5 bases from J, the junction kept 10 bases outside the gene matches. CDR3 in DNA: TGTGCCAGCAGCTTAGGAGGGGGCTCCTTCGGGGAGACCCAGTACTTC. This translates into CASSLGGGSFGETQYF.

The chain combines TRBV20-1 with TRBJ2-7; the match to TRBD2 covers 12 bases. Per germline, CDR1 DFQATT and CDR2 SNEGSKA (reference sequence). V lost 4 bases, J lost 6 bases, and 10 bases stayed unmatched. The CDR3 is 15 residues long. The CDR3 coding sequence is TGCAGTGCTAAACCTAGCGGGGGGGCCTTTATCGAGCAGTACTTC. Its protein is CSAKPSGGAFIEQYF.

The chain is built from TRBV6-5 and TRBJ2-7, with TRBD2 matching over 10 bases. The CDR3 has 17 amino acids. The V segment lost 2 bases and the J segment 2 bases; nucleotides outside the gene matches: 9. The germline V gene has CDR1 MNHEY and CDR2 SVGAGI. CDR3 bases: TGTGCCAGCAGTTACCCCCCAACTAGCGGGGCCACCTACGAGCAGTACTTC. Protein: CASSYPPTSGATYEQYF.

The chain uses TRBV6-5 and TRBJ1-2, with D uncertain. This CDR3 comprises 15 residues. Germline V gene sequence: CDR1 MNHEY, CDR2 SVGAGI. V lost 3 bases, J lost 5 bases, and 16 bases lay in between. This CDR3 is CASSYDGVGLYGYTF. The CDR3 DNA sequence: TGTGCCAGCAGTTATGACGGAGTAGGGCTATATGGCTACACCTTC.

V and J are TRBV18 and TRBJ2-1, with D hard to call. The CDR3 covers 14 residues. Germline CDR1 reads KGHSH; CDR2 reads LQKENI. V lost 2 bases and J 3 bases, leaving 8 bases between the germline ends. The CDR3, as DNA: TGTGCCAGCTCACCAGACAAGCGCTACAATGAGCAGTTCTTC. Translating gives CASSPDKRYNEQFF.

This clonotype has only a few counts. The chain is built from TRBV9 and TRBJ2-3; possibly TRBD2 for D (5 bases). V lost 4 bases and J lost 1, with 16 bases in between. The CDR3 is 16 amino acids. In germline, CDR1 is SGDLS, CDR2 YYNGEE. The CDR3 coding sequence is TGTGCCAGCAGCCCAGTCCGGGGAGTCGGCACAGATACGCAGTATTTT. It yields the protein CASSPVRGVGTDTQYF.

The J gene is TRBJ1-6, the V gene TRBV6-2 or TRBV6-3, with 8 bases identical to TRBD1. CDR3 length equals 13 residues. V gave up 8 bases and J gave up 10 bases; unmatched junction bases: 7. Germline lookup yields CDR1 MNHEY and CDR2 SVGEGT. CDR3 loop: CASFGQGGSPLHF. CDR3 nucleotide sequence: TGTGCCAGCTTCGGACAGGGTGGCTCACCCCTCCACTTT.